This TCR beta chain originates from a study of identical twins (dated by TCRdb to 2015 to 2016). Regarding the complete study: The study deep-sequenced TCR alpha and beta repertoires from monozygotic twins, unrelated adults of various ages and cord blood to test whether fetal clonotypes persist. To rule out contamination, replicate twin experiments were performed at different times with different library preparation protocols.

The CDR3 contains 16 residues, cysteine and phenylalanine counted. Just the 48-base CDR3 DNA is kept, in frame starting at base 1. Germline trimming: 6 bases from V, 7 bases from J; junction bases outside gene matches: 15. The germline V gene encodes CDR1 SNHLY and CDR2 FYNNEI. Study-wide findings and limitations: Because the same donors could not be followed over many years, the conclusions depended on cross-sectional statistical analysis. Zero-insertion analyses could be partly confounded by invariant T cells such as MAIT and iNKT, though diverse VJ usage argued against such confounding for most clonotypes. Excess twin sharing in beta out-of-frame sequences was weaker because fewer shared sequences lowered the signal-to-noise ratio. Out-of-frame TCR alpha sequences shared between twins showed an excess of low generation-probability sequences compared with coincidental sharing between unrelated individuals. In monozygotic twins, out-of-frame TCR alpha sharing was systematically underestimated by recombination models, although the models agreed with sharing between unrelated individuals. Abundant cord blood beta clonotypes had fewer insertions, young adult naive repertoires showed a similar but weaker trend, and memory repertoires showed no such trend.

Every donor was a healthy Caucasian. Details on this clonotype: The specificity of this receptor is unknown. No much larger clone exists at a distance of one base, and base qualities are not known.

Receptor libraries were prepared by 5' RACE. TCRdb names Illumina HiSeq 2000 as the instrument used. A universal primer binding site was introduced by template switching, and a unique molecular identifier was present in the final cDNA, enabling accurate counting of TCR cDNA molecules. Specific primers in the conserved constant-segment region were used to synthesize first-strand cDNA for TCR alpha and beta chains. To control for contamination, every cDNA library was double barcoded, receiving both a SMART-Mk sample barcode and Illumina barcodes. TruSeq adapter sequences and Illumina sample barcodes were added in two successive PCR steps. TCR alpha and beta cDNA libraries were sequenced on the Illumina HiSeq platform with custom primers. The paper's data handling went like this. MiGEC was used to process raw reads and extract unique molecular identifiers, and MiXCR was used to find CDR3 positions. Recombination models were inferred per individual with the repgenHMM and IGoR tools using an EM algorithm. The analysis of shared clonotypes was done with the tcR package in R, with sharing normalized by the product of cloneset sizes. To study raw recombination without the effects of thymic and clonal selection, out-of-frame nonproductive sequences were analyzed. Clones were called with MiXCR by TCRdb after fastp trimmed the public reads at Q25, and only in-frame beta chains were retained. Under each unique CDR3 protein, matching rows form one entry showing the most common genes and DNA. TCRdb's processing, not the authors' own work, is the source of the V and J calls. This sample holds 1.5 million to 2 million distinct CDR3 sequences; roughly a third were observed only once. The ten largest clones add up to 0.25% to 0.3% of the sample.

Input material: cord blood. The receptor chain draws on TRBV2 and TRBJ2-7, and TRBD2 matches 10 of the central bases. This sequence was found in a newborn girl in good health. The DNA sequence is given as TGTGCCAGCAGGTCTCTAGCGGGAGTGTTGGACAATGAGCAGTACTTC. This translates into CASRSLAGVLDNEQYF.